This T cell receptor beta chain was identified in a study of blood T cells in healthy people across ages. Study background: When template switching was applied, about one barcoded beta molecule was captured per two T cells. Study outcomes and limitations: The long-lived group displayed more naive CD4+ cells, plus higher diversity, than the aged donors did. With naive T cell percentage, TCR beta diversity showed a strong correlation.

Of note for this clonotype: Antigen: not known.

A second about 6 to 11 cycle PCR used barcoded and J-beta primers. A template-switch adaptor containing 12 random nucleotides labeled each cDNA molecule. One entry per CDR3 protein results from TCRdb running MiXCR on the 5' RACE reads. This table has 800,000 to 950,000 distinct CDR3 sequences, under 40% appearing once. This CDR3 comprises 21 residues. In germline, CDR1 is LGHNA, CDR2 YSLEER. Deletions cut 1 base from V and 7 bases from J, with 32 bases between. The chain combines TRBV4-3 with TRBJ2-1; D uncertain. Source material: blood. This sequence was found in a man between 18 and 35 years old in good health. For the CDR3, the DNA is TGCGCCAGCAGCCAAGCGTCCGGCCACATGACATATAGATTGGCGTGGAATGAGCAGTTCTTC. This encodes CASSQASGHMTYRLAWNEQFF.